A selection of T cell receptor beta chains follows, all from one sample in a study of T cells in Graves' hyperthyroidism and ophthalmopathy. From the multiplex PCR reads, TCRdb called clonotypes with MiXCR, one entry per CDR3 protein. This table holds about 640,000 distinct CDR3 sequences, under 25% found once. Sequencing was performed on blood. Receptor source: a man younger than 45 with Graves' ophthalmopathy. Each CDR3 is given with its conserved first and last residue. The D gene is left open where the match is weak. Expanded clones get a size class; other rows say once, few or many, or leave the size out.

v_call	j_call	clone_size	d_call	cdr3_nt	cdr3_aa
TRBV20-1	TRBJ1-5	NA	TRBD1	TGCAGTGCTAGTGGGGGACAGGGGGCCATTGGCAATCAGCCCCAGCATTTT	CSASGGQGAIGNQPQHF
TRBV5-1	TRBJ2-1	NA	TRBD2	TGCGCCAGCAGCCCCGGGACTAGCAGGAACGATGAGCAGTTCTTC	CASSPGTSRNDEQFF
TRBV20-1	TRBJ2-5	many	TRBD2	TGCAGTGCTAGAGGAGTCGGACTAGCGGGAGGGCCGGTAGAGACCCAGTACTTC	CSARGVGLAGGPVETQYF
TRBV5-1	TRBJ2-2	NA	TRBD2	TGCGCCAGCAGCCCACAGACTAGCGGGACTGACGGGGAGCTGTTTTTT	CASSPQTSGTDGELFF
TRBV7-9	TRBJ1-6	few	TRBD1	TGTGCCAGCAGCTCGGGACAGGGGAATAGGAATTCACCCCTCCACTTT	CASSSGQGNRNSPLHF
TRBV5-1	TRBJ1-3	NA	TRBD1	TGCGCCAGCAGCTTATTGGACAGGGATTCTCGTATCGGAAACACCATATATTTT	CASSLLDRDSRIGNTIYF
TRBV7-9	TRBJ1-2	few	NA	TGTGCCAGCAGCTTAGCGACGGGAGGCGGCTACACCTTC	CASSLATGGGYTF
TRBV5-1	TRBJ1-3	few	NA	TGCGCCAGCAGCTTTGACGACAGTGCCAAAAACACCATATATTTT	CASSFDDSAKNTIYF
TRBV14	TRBJ2-7	NA	NA	TGTGCCAGCAGCCAAAGAGGGACAGCGGGCCGCTACGAGCAGTACTTC	CASSQRGTAGRYEQYF
TRBV29-1	TRBJ2-2	NA	NA	TGCAGCGTTGAAGATATACTGCCCGGGGAGCTGTTTTTT	CSVEDILPGELFF
TRBV11-2	TRBJ2-1	NA	TRBD2	TGCGCCAGCAGCCAAGCAAGTACGGGACTAGCGGGTGGTAAGTTCTTC	CASSQASTGLAGGKFF
TRBV2	TRBJ1-4	NA	NA	TGTGCCAGGGGGGACGGTATTAATGAAAAACTGTTTTTT	CARGDGINEKLFF
TRBV11-2	TRBJ1-5	many	NA	TGTGCCAGCAGTTTATCGACAGGTCCGGAGCCCCAGCATTTT	CASSLSTGPEPQHF
TRBV5-1	TRBJ1-1	many	NA	TGCGCCAGCAGCCCCCGCGGGGGGGGTGGAGGGGACACTGAAGCTTTCTTT	CASSPRGGGGGDTEAFF
TRBV27	TRBJ1-1	few	NA	TGTGCCAGCAGTTTAAAAGGGTTCGGGGGCGGAAACACTGAAGCTTTCTTT	CASSLKGFGGGNTEAFF
TRBV18	TRBJ2-4	NA	TRBD2	TGTGCCAGCTCACCATCGAGCCCGGGCGGGAGGCTAGCCAAAAACATTCAGTACTTC	CASSPSSPGGRLAKNIQYF
TRBV28	TRBJ2-3	many	NA	TGTGCCAGCAGCCCACCGGGGGTCGCCGCAGATACGCAGTATTTT	CASSPPGVAADTQYF
TRBV20-1	TRBJ1-3	few	NA	TGCAGTGCTAGAGACCTCCGACGAGGGGGCTCTGGAAACACCATATATTTT	CSARDLRRGGSGNTIYF
TRBV2	TRBJ1-3	few	TRBD1	TGTGCCAGCAGTGAAGGACAGGGGACTTCTGGAAACACCATATATTTT	CASSEGQGTSGNTIYF
TRBV5-6	TRBJ2-7	NA	NA	TGTGCCAGCAGCGGGCAGGCGGTCTACGAGCAGTACTTC	CASSGQAVYEQYF
TRBV9	TRBJ1-3	few	TRBD1	TGTGCCTGGGGACAGGGGAGCTCTGGAAACACCATATATTTT	CAWGQGSSGNTIYF
TRBV6-5	TRBJ2-7	NA	NA	TGTGCCAGCAGTTACTCGAACGGGGGCGATTACGAGCAGTACTTC	CASSYSNGGDYEQYF
TRBV9	TRBJ1-3	NA	NA	TGTGCCAGCAGCGCTGAGAGCTCTGGAAACACCATATATTTT	CASSAESSGNTIYF
TRBV27	TRBJ1-2	NA	NA	TGTGCCAGCACAATTCGGGGGCGTTCCGGCTATGGCTACACCTTC	CASTIRGRSGYGYTF
TRBV6-1	TRBJ2-7	NA	TRBD2	TGTGCCAGCAGGCCCAGGGGGACTAGCGGCTACGAGCAGTACTTC	CASRPRGTSGYEQYF
TRBV4-3	TRBJ2-7	few	NA	TGCGCCAGCAGCCAAGCTTCCGGTTTGGGAAACGAGCAGTACTTC	CASSQASGLGNEQYF
TRBV19	TRBJ2-2	few	NA	TGTGCCAGTAGTATAGGACTCACCGGGGAGCTGTTTTTT	CASSIGLTGELFF
TRBV6-1	TRBJ1-2	NA	NA	TGTGCCAGCCGGGACCCCAGGGAGAGCTACACCTTC	CASRDPRESYTF
TRBV9	TRBJ2-1	many	TRBD2	TGTGCCAGCAGCGTATCTAGCGGGAGAGGAGATAGCTATGAGCAGTTCTTC	CASSVSSGRGDSYEQFF
TRBV18	TRBJ2-7	NA	TRBD1	TGTGCCAGCTCACCTAAACCCGGTACAGGGGCCTACGAGCAGTACTTC	CASSPKPGTGAYEQYF
TRBV4-1	TRBJ1-2	once	TRBD1	TGCGCCAGCAGCCACCAGATTCGGGACAGGGGGACGTATTATGGCTACACCTTC	CASSHQIRDRGTYYGYTF
TRBV27	TRBJ2-3	NA	NA	TGTGCCAGCAGATCCTCCGGGCCCCCTACGCAGTATTTT	CASRSSGPPTQYF
TRBV5-6	TRBJ2-5	NA	NA	TGTGCCAGCAGCCTGACCTCATGGGTCACCAAAGAGACCCAGTACTTC	CASSLTSWVTKETQYF
TRBV5-1	TRBJ2-3	NA	TRBD1	TGCGCCAGCAGCACCGGACAGGGCGTAGATACGCAGTATTTT	CASSTGQGVDTQYF
TRBV19	TRBJ2-6	NA	NA	TGTGCCAGTAGTAGGCCTAACTCTGGGGCCAACGTCCTGACTTTC	CASSRPNSGANVLTF
TRBV29-1	TRBJ2-3	few	TRBD1	TGCAGCGTCCGGGACAGGGCTAGCACAGATACGCAGTATTTT	CSVRDRASTDTQYF
TRBV7-2	TRBJ2-3	NA	NA	TGTGCCAGCAGCTTAAACCGGAGGGCCAGAACAGATGCGCAGTATTTT	CASSLNRRARTDAQYF
TRBV11-2	TRBJ1-2	many	NA	TGTGCCAGCAGCTTAGATCACCCGGGGGCCTTTAACTATGGCTACACCTTC	CASSLDHPGAFNYGYTF
TRBV27	TRBJ2-1	NA	NA	TGTGCCAGCAGTTTATTGGAGGGGGGAAATGAGCAGTTCTTC	CASSLLEGGNEQFF
TRBV2	TRBJ1-1	many	NA	TGTGCCAGCCGGGCAGGGCCCATGAACACTGAAGCTTTCTTT	CASRAGPMNTEAFF
TRBV13	TRBJ2-1	few	TRBD2	TGTGCCAGCAGCCCAAGACCGGGACTAGCCTACAATGAGCAGTTCTTC	CASSPRPGLAYNEQFF
TRBV7-8	TRBJ2-7	many	TRBD2	TGTGCCAGCAGCTTAGGGACTAGCATTTACGAGCAGTACTTC	CASSLGTSIYEQYF
TRBV6-2/TRBV6-3	TRBJ2-7	few	TRBD2	TGTGCCAGCAGCCTACACCAAGGACTAGCGGGGGTAGAGCAGTACTTC	CASSLHQGLAGVEQYF
TRBV20-1	TRBJ2-1	few	TRBD2	TGCAGTGCACCACGGGGGGGGCGGAGGTACAATGAGCAGTTCTTC	CSAPRGGRRYNEQFF
TRBV5-1	TRBJ2-5	NA	TRBD2	TGCGCCAGCAGCCAAACGGGACTAGCGGGAGAGAGTCAAGAGACCCAGTACTTC	CASSQTGLAGESQETQYF
TRBV14	TRBJ2-7	few	TRBD1	TGTGCCAGCAGCCTGAGACAGGGGACCATCTACGAGCAGTACTTC	CASSLRQGTIYEQYF
TRBV4-1	TRBJ1-5	NA	NA	TGCGCCAGCAGCCAAGATTACGGAGAGCCCCAGCATTTT	CASSQDYGEPQHF
TRBV11-2	TRBJ2-7	NA	NA	TGTGCCAGCAGCCGACCAGCCTACGAGCAGTACTTC	CASSRPAYEQYF
TRBV2	TRBJ2-6	NA	TRBD1	TGTGCCAGCAGCCGCCGATTATCGACAGGGTCTGGGGCCAACGTCCTGACTTTC	CASSRRLSTGSGANVLTF
TRBV10-3	TRBJ2-3	NA	TRBD2	TGTGCCATCAGTGGAAGGGCGGGAGGGCGCGCAGATACGCAGTATTTT	CAISGRAGGRADTQYF
TRBV11-2	TRBJ2-7	NA	NA	TGTGCCAGCAGCTTACCCGGGGTCTACGAGCAGTACTTC	CASSLPGVYEQYF
TRBV9	TRBJ1-1	NA	NA	TGTGCCAGCAGCCCTCAGATTGAGGTCACGAACACTGAAGCTTTCTTT	CASSPQIEVTNTEAFF
TRBV18	TRBJ2-7	many	NA	TGTGCCAGCAGCCCCCAGGGAGGCTACGAGCAGTACTTC	CASSPQGGYEQYF
TRBV4-1	TRBJ2-7	NA	TRBD1	TGCGCCAGCAGCCAAGATAGACAGGGGGACGAGCAGTACTTC	CASSQDRQGDEQYF
TRBV4-1	TRBJ2-1	NA	TRBD1	TGCGCCAGCAGCCCACGGACAGGGACAAGGGTGGATGAGCAGTTCTTC	CASSPRTGTRVDEQFF
TRBV30	TRBJ2-3	few	TRBD2	TGTGCCTGGAGTACCGGGACTAGCGTTAGCACAGATACGCAGTATTTT	CAWSTGTSVSTDTQYF
TRBV16	TRBJ1-6	NA	NA	TGTGCCAGCAGCCCTACAGGGAGTTCACCCCTCCACTTT	CASSPTGSSPLHF
TRBV20-1	TRBJ2-2	NA	NA	TGCAGTGCTAGTCGGGCATTAAGGGGAGGGGAGCTGTTTTTT	CSASRALRGGELFF
TRBV7-9	TRBJ2-7	few	TRBD2	TGTGCCAGCAGCTTCCAAGCGGGAGGTGAAGAGCAGTACTTC	CASSFQAGGEEQYF